This T cell receptor (beta chain) originates from a study of T-cell memory formation after mild COVID-19. Whole-study results and caveats: A balance of CD4 and CD8 characterized clones contracting day 15 to 85, whereas later expanders leaned CD4+.

In TCRdb, the 5' RACE reads were re-called with MiXCR into one record per CDR3 protein. The top ten clones hold roughly 3.5% of a sample with about 200,000 distinct CDR3 sequences, around 9.5% of them seen once. The V and J ends lost 2 bases and 0 bases respectively, with 7 bases between them. Germline assignment: CDR1 SEHNR and CDR2 FQNEAQ (reference sequence). The CDR3 runs to 15 residues. Regarding this clonotype: Its specificity is not known.

This clonotype was sampled from a man younger than 35 who had mild COVID-19 (a few samples of this study predate the infection). Cell type and time point are not known. Sequencing was carried out using PBMCs or a T cell subset sorted from them (not recorded which). The chain has TRBV7-9 and TRBJ2-2; D is uncertain. This CDR3 is CASSLYRANTGELFF. The CDR3 DNA sequence: TGTGCCAGCAGCTTATATAGAGCGAACACCGGGGAGCTGTTTTTT.